The sample holds one count of the clone carrying this T cell receptor beta chain. This record belongs to a study of OX40 agonist ivuxolimab in advanced cancers. As for the study in general: Across the patients, intravenous ivuxolimab was delivered every 2 weeks at 0.01 to 10 mg/kg. Males comprised 70% to 85% of the group, whose mean age was 60 years (range roughly 20 to 90).

From germline, CDR1 is LNHDA and CDR2 SQIVND (reference sequence). CDR3 size: 14 residues. The V end lost 8 bases, the J end lost 0 bases, and 11 bases lay between the germline ends. Method: immunoSEQ multiplex PCR; TCRdb's copy keeps in-frame clones and lacks some. This sample has tens of thousands of clones, with roughly four fifths found just once. No patient had autoimmune disease or received systemic immunosuppression. This TCR was recovered from an adult with an advanced solid tumor such as melanoma, head and neck, liver or kidney cancer. Source: CD4+ or CD8+ T cells sorted from blood, taken in a trial of the OX40 agonist ivuxolimab. V gene TRBV19 combines with J gene TRBJ1-3; D perhaps matches TRBD1 (6 bases). The CDR3 reads CASEKGVSGNTIYF. The CDR3, as DNA: TGTGCCAGTGAAAAGGGGGTCTCTGGAAACACCATATATTTT.